This TCR beta chain was sequenced for a study of cytomegalovirus exposure and HLA in healthy donors. The study, taken as a whole, reports: Accurate prediction of most subjects' HLA-A and HLA-B alleles from TCR beta sequences was reported.

Points on this clone: Antigen specificity is unknown.

CDR3 length: 15 residues. V lost 4 bases, J lost 5 bases, and 8 bases stayed unmatched. Germline CDR1 SGHRS, CDR2 YFSETQ. Primers included in the PCR were 60 Vbeta and 13 Jbeta primers. Produced via immunoSEQ multiplex PCR; TCRdb's table is partial and in-frame only. This repertoire shows about 180,000 clones, almost 80% found once; its top ten account for less than 8%. Sequencing was done on a sample of PBMCs. This chain joins TRBV5-1 and TRBJ2-5; 10 bases are shared with TRBD2. This TCR came from a man aged 35 to 55 in good health and CMV-seropositive. The CDR3 spells CASSATSGIFETQYF. In nucleotides, the CDR3 is TGCGCCAGCAGCGCAACTAGCGGGATCTTCGAGACCCAGTACTTC.